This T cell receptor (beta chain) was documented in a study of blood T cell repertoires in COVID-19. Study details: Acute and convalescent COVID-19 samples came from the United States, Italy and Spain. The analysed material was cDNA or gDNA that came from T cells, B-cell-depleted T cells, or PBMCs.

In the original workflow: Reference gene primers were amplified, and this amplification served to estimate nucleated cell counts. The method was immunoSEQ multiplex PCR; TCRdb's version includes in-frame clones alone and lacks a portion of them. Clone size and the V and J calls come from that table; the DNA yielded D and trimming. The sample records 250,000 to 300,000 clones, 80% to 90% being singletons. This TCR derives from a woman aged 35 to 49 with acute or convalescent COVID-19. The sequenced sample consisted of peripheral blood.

CDR3 amino acids: CASSSGGQETQYF. The CDR3 nucleotides read TGTGCCAGCAGTTCGGGGGGCCAAGAGACCCAGTACTTC. This chain uses TRBV27 with TRBJ2-5, with 7 bases aligning to TRBD2. The CDR3 runs 13 residues. CDR1 is MNHEY, CDR2 SMNVEV, per germline (reference sequence). J lost 1 base, V lost 4 bases, and 0 bases had no gene match.